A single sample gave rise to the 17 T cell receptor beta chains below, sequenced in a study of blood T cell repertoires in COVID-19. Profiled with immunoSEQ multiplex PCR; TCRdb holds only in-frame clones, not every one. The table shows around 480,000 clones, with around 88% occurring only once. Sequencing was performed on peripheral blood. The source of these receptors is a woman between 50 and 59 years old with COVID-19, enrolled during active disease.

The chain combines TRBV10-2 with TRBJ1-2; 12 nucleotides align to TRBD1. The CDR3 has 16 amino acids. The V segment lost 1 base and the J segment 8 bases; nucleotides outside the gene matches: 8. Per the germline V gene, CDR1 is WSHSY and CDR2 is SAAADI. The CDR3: CASSEYTGTGGPGYTF. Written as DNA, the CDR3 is TGCGCCAGCAGTGAGTATACCGGGACAGGGGGCCCCGGCTACACCTTC.

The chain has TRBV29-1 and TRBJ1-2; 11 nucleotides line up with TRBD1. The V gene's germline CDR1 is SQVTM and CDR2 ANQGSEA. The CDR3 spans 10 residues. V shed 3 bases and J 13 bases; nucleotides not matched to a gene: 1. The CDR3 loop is CSVEGTGGTF. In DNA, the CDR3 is TGCAGCGTTGAGGGGACAGGGGGCACCTTC.

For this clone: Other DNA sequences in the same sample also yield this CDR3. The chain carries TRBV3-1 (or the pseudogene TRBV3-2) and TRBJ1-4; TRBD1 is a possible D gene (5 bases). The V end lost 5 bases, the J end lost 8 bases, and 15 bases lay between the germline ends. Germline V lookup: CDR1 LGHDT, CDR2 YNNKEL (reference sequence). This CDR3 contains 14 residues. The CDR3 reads CASSSGTGGEKLFF. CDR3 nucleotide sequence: TGTGCCAGCAGCTCCGGGACCGGGGGGGAAAAACTGTTTTTT.

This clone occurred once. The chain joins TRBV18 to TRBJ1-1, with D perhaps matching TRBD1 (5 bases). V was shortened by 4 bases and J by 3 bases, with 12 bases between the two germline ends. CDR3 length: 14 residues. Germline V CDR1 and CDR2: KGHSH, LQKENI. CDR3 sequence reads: CASSQRQGDTEAFF. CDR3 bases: TGTGCCAGCTCACAACGACAAGGGGACACTGAAGCTTTCTTT.

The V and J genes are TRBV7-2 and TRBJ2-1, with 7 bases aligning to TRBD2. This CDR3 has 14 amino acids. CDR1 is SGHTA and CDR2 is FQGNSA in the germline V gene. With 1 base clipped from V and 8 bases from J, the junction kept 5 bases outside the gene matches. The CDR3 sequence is CASSLVGGVDEQFF. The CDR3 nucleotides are TGTGCCAGCAGCTTAGTTGGGGGGGTGGATGAGCAGTTCTTC.

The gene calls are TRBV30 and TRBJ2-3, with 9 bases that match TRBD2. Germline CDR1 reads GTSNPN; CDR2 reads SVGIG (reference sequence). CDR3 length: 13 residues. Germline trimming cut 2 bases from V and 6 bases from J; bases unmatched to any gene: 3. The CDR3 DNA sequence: TGTGCCTGGAGTTCCCTAGCGGGGGATACGCAGTATTTT. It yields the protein CAWSSLAGDTQYF.

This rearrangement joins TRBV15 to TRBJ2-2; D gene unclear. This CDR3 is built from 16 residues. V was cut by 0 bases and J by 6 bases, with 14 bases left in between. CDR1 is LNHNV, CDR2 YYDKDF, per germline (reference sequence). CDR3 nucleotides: TGTGCCACCAGCAGAGATTATTCGAGTTCCGCCGGGGAGCTGTTTTTT. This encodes CATSRDYSSSAGELFF.

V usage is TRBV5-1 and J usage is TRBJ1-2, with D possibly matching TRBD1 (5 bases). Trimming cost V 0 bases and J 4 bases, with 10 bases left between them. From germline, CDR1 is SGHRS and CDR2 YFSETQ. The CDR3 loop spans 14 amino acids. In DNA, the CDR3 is TGCGCCAGCAGCTTGGCTCAGGGCCTCTATGGCTACACCTTC. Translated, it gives CASSLAQGLYGYTF.

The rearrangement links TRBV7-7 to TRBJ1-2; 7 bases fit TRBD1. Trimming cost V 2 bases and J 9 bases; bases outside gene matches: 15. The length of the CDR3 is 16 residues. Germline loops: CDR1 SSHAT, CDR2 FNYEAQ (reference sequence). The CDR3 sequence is CASSLSMGDSARSYTF. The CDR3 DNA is TGTGCCAGCAGCTTAAGTATGGGGGACAGCGCCCGCAGCTACACCTTC.

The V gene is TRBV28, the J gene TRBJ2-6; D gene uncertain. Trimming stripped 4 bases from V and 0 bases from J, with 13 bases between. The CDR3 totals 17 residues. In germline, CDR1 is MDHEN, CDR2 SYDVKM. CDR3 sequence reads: CASSYSGASSGANVLTF. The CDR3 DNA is TGTGCCAGCAGTTATTCCGGAGCCAGCTCTGGGGCCAACGTCCTGACTTTC.

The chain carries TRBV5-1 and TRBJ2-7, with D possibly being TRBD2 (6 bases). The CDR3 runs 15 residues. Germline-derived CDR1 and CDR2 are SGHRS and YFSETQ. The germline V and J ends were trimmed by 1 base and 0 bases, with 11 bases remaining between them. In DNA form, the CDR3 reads TGCGCCAGCAGCTTGTTCGCGGGGACCTCCTACGAGCAGTACTTC. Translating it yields CASSLFAGTSYEQYF.

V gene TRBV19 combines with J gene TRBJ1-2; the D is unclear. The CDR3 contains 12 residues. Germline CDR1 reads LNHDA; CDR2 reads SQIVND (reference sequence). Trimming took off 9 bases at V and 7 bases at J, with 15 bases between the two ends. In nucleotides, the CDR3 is TGTGCCAGCCCCCGACGGAGAGGTGGCTACACCTTC. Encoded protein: CASPRRRGGYTF.

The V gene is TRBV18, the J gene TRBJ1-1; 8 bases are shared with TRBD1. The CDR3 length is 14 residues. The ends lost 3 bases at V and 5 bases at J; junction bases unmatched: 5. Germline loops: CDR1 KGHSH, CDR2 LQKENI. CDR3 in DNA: TGTGCCAGCTCACCTCAGGGGGCTGGGACTGAAGCTTTCTTT. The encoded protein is CASSPQGAGTEAFF.

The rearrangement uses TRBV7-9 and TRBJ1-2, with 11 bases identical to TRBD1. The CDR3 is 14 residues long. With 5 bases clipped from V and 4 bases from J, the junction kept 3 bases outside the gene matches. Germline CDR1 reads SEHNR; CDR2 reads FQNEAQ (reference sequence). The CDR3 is CASSPGQGAYGYTF. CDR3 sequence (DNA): TGTGCCAGCAGCCCCGGACAGGGGGCCTATGGCTACACCTTC.

The CDR3 DNA reads TGTGCCAGCGGACAGGGAAGAGGAGAGACCCAGTACTTC. Its translation: CASGQGRGETQYF. This chain joins TRBV19 and TRBJ2-5, with 8 positions matching TRBD1. This CDR3 spans 13 amino acids. The V and J ends lost 9 bases and 4 bases, in that order; junction bases with no gene match: 7. The germline CDR1 and CDR2 sequences are LNHDA and SQIVND (reference sequence).

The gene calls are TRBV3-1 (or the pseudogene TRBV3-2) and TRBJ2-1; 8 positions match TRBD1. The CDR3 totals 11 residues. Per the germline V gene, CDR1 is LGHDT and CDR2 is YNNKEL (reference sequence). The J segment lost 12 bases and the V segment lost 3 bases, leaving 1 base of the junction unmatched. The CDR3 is CASSHDRGQFF. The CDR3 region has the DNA TGTGCCAGCAGCCATGACAGGGGGCAGTTCTTC.

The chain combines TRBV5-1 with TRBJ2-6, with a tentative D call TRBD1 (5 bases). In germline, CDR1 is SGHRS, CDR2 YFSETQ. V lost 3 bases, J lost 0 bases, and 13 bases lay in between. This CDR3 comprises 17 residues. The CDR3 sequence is CASSSLGQFSGANVLTF. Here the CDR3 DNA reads TGCGCCAGCAGCTCGCTCGGACAATTCTCTGGGGCCAACGTCCTGACTTTC.